The T cell receptor (beta chain) under discussion was sequenced for a study of post-analysis software for immune sequencing data. Study as a whole: The patients showed relapsing-remitting, secondary progressive and progressive-relapsing multiple sclerosis courses. Notes on the study in general: Samples from one preparation batch, clustered by F measure, grouped strongly together. Multiple sclerosis patients showed significantly lower normalized Chao1 diversity than controls did.

cDNA libraries of TCR beta carried unique molecular identifiers. Approximately 550,000 cDNA molecules came from about 1 to 10 million T cells. TCRdb reanalysed the PCR reads using MiXCR and keeps one entry per CDR3 protein. The table lists about 200,000 distinct CDR3 sequences, approximately 28% of them singletons. This clonotype was seen a handful of times. Its antigen is unidentified. Input material: blood. The clonotype comes from a girl younger than 18 with multiple sclerosis.

CDR3 nucleotides: TGTGCCAGCAGCTTGGGAATCGGGGGGGCCCTCACAGATACGCAGTATTTT. Amino acid sequence: CASSLGIGGALTDTQYF. The chain is built from TRBV5-6 and TRBJ2-3; TRBD2 matches at 8 bases. Looked up from germline, CDR1 is SGHDT and CDR2 is YYEEEE. V gave up 0 bases and J gave up 2 bases; unmatched junction bases: 8. CDR3 length: 17 residues.